The 18 T cell receptor beta chains reported below all come from one sample, sequenced in a study of tumor and adjacent non-tumor tissue in lung cancer (dated by TCRdb to between 2018 and 2020). Library prep was done by multiplex PCR. The run used an Illumina HiSeq 2500. Following protocols modified from ARM-PCR, the researchers constructed TCRbeta libraries through three rounds of nested PCR with primers (Table S4). The public reads were quality trimmed at Q25 with fastp and then assembled into clones with MiXCR by TCRdb, keeping productive beta chains. CDR3 protein sequences are deduplicated, and each keeps its most common genes and DNA. For this sample the table gives more than 55,000 distinct CDR3 sequences, of which approximately 73% were detected only once. The ten largest clones take up around 43% of the sample. RNA was extracted from bulk unsorted tissue and checked for quality with a NanoDrop ND-1000 and an Agilent 2100. For the normal lung samples, distant non-tumor tissue was collected more than 3 cm away from the tumor edge.

Sequencing was done on a sample of distant non-tumor lung tissue. The receptors were sampled from a man in his fifties or sixties with non-small cell lung cancer.

Remarks on this clonotype: One end of the junction is discordant with germline, which a read error may explain. This chain connects TRBV4-1 to TRBJ2-5; unclear D gene. Looked up from germline, CDR1 is MGHRA and CDR2 is YSYEKL. This CDR3 region has 12 residues. CDR3 DNA: TGTGCCAACAGCCAACGGGAAGAGACCCAGTACTTC. Its protein product is CANSQREETQYF.

To note about this clonotype: One end of the junction does not line up with germline, which may come from a read error. V is TRBV4-1 and J is TRBJ1-2; the D gene is possibly TRBD1 (5 bases). The CDR3 is 17 amino acids. CDR1 is MGHRA and CDR2 is YSYEKL in the germline V gene. The CDR3 sequence: CTSTSSSGGVMDYGYIF. CDR3 DNA: TGCACCAGCACATCCTCATCCGGGGGAGTGATGGACTATGGATACATCTTC.

This clonotype was seen only once. One end of the junction is discordant with germline, which a read error may explain. The chain combines TRBV29-1 with TRBJ2-7; perhaps TRBD1 as D (6 bases). This CDR3 comprises 14 residues. Germline assignment: CDR1 SQVTM and CDR2 ANQGSEA. CDR3 nucleotides: TGCAACGTTATGGGGGCAGTCAGCTCTTACGTGCAGTACTTC. It codes for CNVMGAVSSYVQYF.

This clonotype has a single count. The CDR3 does not end in the conserved phenylalanine or tryptophan, so this is likely a read error. The chain recombines TRBV29-1 with TRBJ1-2; perhaps TRBD1 as D (5 bases). The CDR3 spans 14 residues. Germline-derived CDR1 and CDR2 are SQVTM and ANQGSEA. V was shortened by 8 bases and J by 2 bases, with 18 bases between the two germline ends. CDR3 DNA sequence: TGCAGCATGGTGACAGTGACCGGGAACTATGGCTACACCTCC. It encodes CSMVTVTGNYGYTS.

In regard to this clonotype: An end of the junction does not agree with germline; a read error may underlie this. V gene TRBV29-1 combines with J gene TRBJ1-1; TRBD1 agrees at 7 bases. The CDR3 loop spans 13 amino acids. Germline CDR1 and CDR2: SQVTM and ANQGSEA. The CDR3 region has the DNA TGCAGCGCCTTGGCAGGGGGGGACACTGCAGCTTCCTTT. Encoded protein: CSALAGGDTAASF. Using reference TRBV29-1 and TRBJ1-1 for the parts outside the CDR3, the full variable domain is SAVISQKPSRDICQRGTSLTIQCQVDSQVTMMFWYRQQPGQSLTLIATANQGSEATYESGFVIDKFPISRPNLTFSTLTVSNMSPEDSSIYLCSALAGGDTAASFGQGTRLTVV.

The sample holds a few counts of this clonotype. With a much larger clone just one base away, this may be a read error. This rearrangement joins TRBV11-2 to TRBJ1-1; no definite D call. The CDR3 covers 13 residues. Germline CDR1 is SGHAT and CDR2 is FQNNGV. CDR3: CGSSLWGNTEAFF. The CDR3 DNA is TGTGGCAGCAGCTTATGGGGGAACACTGAAGCTTTCTTT.

In the case of this clonotype: A read error may produce the germline difference seen at one junction end. This chain links TRBV11-2 with TRBJ1-1; a possible D gene is TRBD1 (5 bases). The CDR3 runs to 13 residues. Germline assignment: CDR1 SGHAT and CDR2 FQNNGV. CDR3 sequence: CASSPGRGTEVFF. The DNA for the CDR3 is TGTGCCAGCAGCCCCGGGAGGGGCACTGAAGTTTTCTTT.

Notes on this clonotype: The junction differs from germline at one of its ends, possibly a read error. The rearrangement links TRBV20-1 to TRBJ2-3; the D gene is possibly TRBD2 (5 bases). Germline V gene sequence: CDR1 DFQATT, CDR2 SNEGSKA (reference sequence). This CDR3 has 19 residues. DNA of the CDR3: TGCAGTGCTAGAGTGTTCGTAGTGGGAGAACCCTTAAGCATAGATACGCTGTATTTT. It codes for CSARVFVVGEPLSIDTLYF.

Of note for this clonotype: Since no conserved phenylalanine or tryptophan closes the CDR3, a read error is the likely cause. The DNA is left out, because the CDR3 cannot be placed on it with certainty; the CDR3 is given as TCRdb lists it. The rearrangement links TRBV29-1 to TRBJ1-4; the table's D call, TRBD1, has no DNA check behind it. The CDR3 region is 14 residues in length, termini included. Germline V gives CDR1 SQVTM, CDR2 ANQGSEA. The CDR3 here is CSVGTGGTNEKLLI.

This clonotype has just a few counts. A much larger clonotype is one base distant, so this may be a read error. J is TRBJ2-3 and V is TRBV28; 12 bases agree with TRBD2. There are 15 residues in the CDR3. Per germline, CDR1 MDHEN and CDR2 SYDVKM. The chain's CDR3 is CAGSFETSGRDTQYF. CDR3 coding DNA: TGTGCCGGCAGTTTCGAGACTAGCGGGAGAGATACGCAGTATTTT.

Note on this clonotype: An end of the junction differs from the germline gene, which may be a read error. The chain combines TRBV5-6 with TRBJ2-2, with TRBD1 as a possible D gene (6 bases). Germline-derived CDR1 and CDR2 are SGHDT and YYEEEE. This CDR3 contains 15 residues. CDR3 in DNA: TGTGCCAGCAGCTTGGCCGACAGGCACACCGGGGAGCTGTTTTTC. Protein: CASSLADRHTGELFF.

Note on this clonotype: At one boundary the junction diverges from the germline segment, which might be a read error. The J gene is TRBJ2-1, the V gene TRBV6-1; D is possibly TRBD2 (5 bases). Germline V gene data show CDR1 as MNHNS and CDR2 as SASEGT. The CDR3 spans 12 residues. The CDR3 DNA sequence: TGTGCCAGCAGTCCTAGCTACAATGAGCTGTCCTTC. Its protein is CASSPSYNELSF.

To note about this clonotype: This sequence may be a read error, since a much larger clone differs from it by one base. This rearrangement joins TRBV2 to TRBJ2-1, with D tentatively TRBD2 (5 bases). The ends were cut back, 9 bases at V and 8 bases at J, with 17 bases in the middle. CDR3 length equals 13 residues. Germline V gene data show CDR1 as SNHLY and CDR2 as FYNNEI. The CDR3 sequence is CASEVVSGHEQFF. CDR3 sequence (DNA): TGTGCCAGTGAAGTGGTGAGCGGCCATGAGCAGTTCTTC.

Remarks on this clonotype: The CDR3 ends on some other residue instead of the conserved phenylalanine or tryptophan, so this is likely a read error. The chain couples TRBV12-3 or TRBV12-4 to TRBJ1-1; D remains unclear. The CDR3 runs to 13 residues. CDR3 bases: TGTGTCAGCAACCTATCCAGGAGTACTGAAGCTTTCCTT. It encodes CVSNLSRSTEAFL.

Concerning this clonotype: Lacking the conserved final phenylalanine or tryptophan, this CDR3 likely reflects a read error. The chain links TRBV5-6 to TRBJ2-3, with no clear D. Per the germline V gene, CDR1 is SGHDT and CDR2 is YYEEEE. V was shortened by 4 bases and J by 4 bases, with 10 bases between the two germline ends. CDR3 length: 13 residues. This CDR3 is CASSEVTADTQYL. The DNA for the CDR3 is TGTGCCAGCAGCGAGGTGACGGCAGATACGCAGTATTTA.

As regards this clonotype: An end of the junction differs from the germline gene, which may be a read error. This sequence joins TRBV28 and TRBJ2-7, with D hard to call. The germline gives CDR1 MDHEN, CDR2 SYDVKM. This CDR3 spans 13 amino acids. The CDR3 loop is CASQERTSYEQYF. CDR3 sequence (DNA): TGTGCCAGCCAAGAGAGAACATCCTACGAGCAGTATTTC.

Comments on this clonotype: At one boundary the junction diverges from the germline segment, which might be a read error. The V call is TRBV6-1, the J call TRBJ2-1; 8 bases map to TRBD2. In germline, CDR1 is MNHNS, CDR2 SASEGT. The CDR3 has 17 residues. For the CDR3, the DNA is TGTGCCAGCAGTTTCACCGGGACTAGAGGGAGAGGTCAAGAGCAGTTATTC. Translation gives CASSFTGTRGRGQEQLF.

The sample holds many counts of this clonotype. The CDR3 bases are TGTGCCAGCATCGGGGGCAGGGCCGATGAGCAGTTCTTC. It translates to CASIGGRADEQFF. This chain joins TRBV5-5 and TRBJ2-1; D is tentatively TRBD1 or TRBD2 (6 bases each). The V gene lost 6 bases and the J gene lost 8 bases, with 15 bases spanning the gap. CDR3 length: 13 residues. The germline gives CDR1 SGHKS, CDR2 YYEKEE (reference sequence).